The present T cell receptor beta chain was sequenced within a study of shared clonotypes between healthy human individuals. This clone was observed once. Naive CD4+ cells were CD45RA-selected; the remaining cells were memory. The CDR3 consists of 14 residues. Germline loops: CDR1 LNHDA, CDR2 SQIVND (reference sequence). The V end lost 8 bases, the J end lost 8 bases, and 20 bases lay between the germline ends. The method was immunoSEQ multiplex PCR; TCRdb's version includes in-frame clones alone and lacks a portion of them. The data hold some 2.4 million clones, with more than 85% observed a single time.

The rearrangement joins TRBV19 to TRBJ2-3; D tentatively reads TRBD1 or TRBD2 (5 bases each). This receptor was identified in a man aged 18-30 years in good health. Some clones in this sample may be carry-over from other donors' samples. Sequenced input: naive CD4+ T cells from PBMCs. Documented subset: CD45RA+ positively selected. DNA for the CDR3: TGTGCCAGTCCACCGACAGCGGCCCACGTTACGCAGTATTTT. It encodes CASPPTAAHVTQYF.